This T cell receptor beta chain originates from a study of blood T cells in healthy people across ages. Study observations and caveats: In older individuals, TCR beta diversity per million T cells was lower, falling roughly linearly with age.

Germline assignment: CDR1 MDHEN and CDR2 SYDVKM. Germline trimming cut 3 bases from V and 7 bases from J; bases unmatched to any gene: 10. This CDR3 is 15 amino acids long. With a J-beta primer mix and a sample-barcoded 5' primer, a second PCR ran about 7 to 12 cycles. TCRdb redid the calling of the 5' RACE reads with MiXCR, one entry per CDR3 protein. The data contain 1.5 million to 2 million distinct CDR3 sequences, about 49% of them singletons. Concerning this clonotype: The antigen remains unidentified.

Sequenced material: blood. The V gene is TRBV28, the J gene TRBJ2-7; TRBD1 matches 9 bases. The sequence came from a woman aged 40 to 50 in good health. Here the CDR3 DNA reads TGTGCCAGCAGTTTGGGTGGGACAGGGAAGAAGGAGCAGTACTTC. Protein product: CASSLGGTGKKEQYF.